This T cell receptor beta chain was recovered during a study of shared clonotypes between healthy human individuals. Measured with immunoSEQ multiplex PCR; TCRdb has only the in-frame clones, and not every one. The repertoire holds 950,000 to 1,100,000 clones, roughly 80% seen once, with around 1.5% in the top ten. Donation came from healthy HIV-negative adults that had no recent acute infections or vaccinations. The split of CD4+ cells yielded CD45RA+ naive and CD45RA-negative memory subsets. A note on this clone: Its antigen is currently unknown.

Study conclusions and caveats: Donors were few, which limited the genetic and exposure-history diversity represented. It was the non-shared clonotypes that had lower generation probabilities than clonotypes shared by all four donors.

The CDR3 extends over 16 amino acids. Germline V lookup: CDR1 MGHDK, CDR2 SYGVNS. The origin of this receptor is a man in his late teens or twenties in good health. V gene TRBV25-1 combines with J gene TRBJ2-5; 8 bases match TRBD1. Judging by the DNA end, TRBJ2-7 fits better; the J call may be wrong. The sequencing sample was made of memory CD4+ T cells sorted from blood. Indicated subset: CD45RA-negative fraction. CDR3 nucleotides: TGTGCCAGCAGGGATGCTGGGCCAGGGGGCCGGTACGAGCAGTACTTC. This encodes CASRDAGPGGRYEQYF.